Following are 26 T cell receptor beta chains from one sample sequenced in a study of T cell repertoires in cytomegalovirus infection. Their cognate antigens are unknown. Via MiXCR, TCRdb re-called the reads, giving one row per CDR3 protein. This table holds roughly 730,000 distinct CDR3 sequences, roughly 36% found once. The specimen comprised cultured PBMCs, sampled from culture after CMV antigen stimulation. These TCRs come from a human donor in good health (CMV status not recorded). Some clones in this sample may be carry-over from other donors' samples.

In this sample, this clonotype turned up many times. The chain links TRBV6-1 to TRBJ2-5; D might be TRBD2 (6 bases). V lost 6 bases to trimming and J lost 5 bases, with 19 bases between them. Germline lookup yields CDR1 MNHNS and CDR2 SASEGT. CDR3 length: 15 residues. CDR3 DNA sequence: TGTGCCAGCAGATGGGTGGGGGGAGTGCAGGAGACCCAGTACTTC. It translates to CASRWVGGVQETQYF.

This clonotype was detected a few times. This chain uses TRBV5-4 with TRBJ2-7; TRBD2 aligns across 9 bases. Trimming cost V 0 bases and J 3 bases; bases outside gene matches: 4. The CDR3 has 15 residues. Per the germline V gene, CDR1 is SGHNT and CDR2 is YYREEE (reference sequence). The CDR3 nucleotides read TGTGCCAGCAGCTTGGGACTAGCGGAAGTCTACGAGCAGTACTTC. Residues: CASSLGLAEVYEQYF.

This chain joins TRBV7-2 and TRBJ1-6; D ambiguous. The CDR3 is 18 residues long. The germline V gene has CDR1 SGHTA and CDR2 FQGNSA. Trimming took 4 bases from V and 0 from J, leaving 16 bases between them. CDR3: CASSSPRREGSYNSPLHF. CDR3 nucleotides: TGTGCCAGCAGCTCGCCCCGGCGGGAGGGCTCCTATAATTCACCCCTCCACTTT.

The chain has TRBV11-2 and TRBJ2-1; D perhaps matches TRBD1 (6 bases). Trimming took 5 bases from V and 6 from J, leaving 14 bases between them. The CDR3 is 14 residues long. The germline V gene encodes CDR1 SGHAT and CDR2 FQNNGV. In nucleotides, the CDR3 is TGTGCCAGCAGCCGCGTAACAGGGCGCAATGAGCAGTTCTTC. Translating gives CASSRVTGRNEQFF.

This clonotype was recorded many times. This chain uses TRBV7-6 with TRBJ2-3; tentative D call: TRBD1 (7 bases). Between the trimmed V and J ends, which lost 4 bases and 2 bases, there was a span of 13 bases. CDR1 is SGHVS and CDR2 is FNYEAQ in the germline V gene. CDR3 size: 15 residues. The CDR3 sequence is CASSYRQGLTDTQYF. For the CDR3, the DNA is TGTGCCAGCAGCTACAGACAGGGACTCACAGATACGCAGTATTTT.

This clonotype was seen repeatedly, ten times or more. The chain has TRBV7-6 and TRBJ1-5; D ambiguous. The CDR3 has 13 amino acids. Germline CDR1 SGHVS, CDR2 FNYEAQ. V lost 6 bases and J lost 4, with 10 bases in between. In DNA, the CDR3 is TGTGCCAGCAGTTCCAGGCTTAATCAGCCCCAGCATTTT. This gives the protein CASSSRLNQPQHF.

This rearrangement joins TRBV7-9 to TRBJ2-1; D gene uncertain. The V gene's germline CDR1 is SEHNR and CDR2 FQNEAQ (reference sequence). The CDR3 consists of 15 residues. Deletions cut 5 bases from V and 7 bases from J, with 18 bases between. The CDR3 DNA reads TGTGCCAGCAGCCCCCACCGGATGGGCGTTAATGAGCAGTTCTTC. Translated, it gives CASSPHRMGVNEQFF.

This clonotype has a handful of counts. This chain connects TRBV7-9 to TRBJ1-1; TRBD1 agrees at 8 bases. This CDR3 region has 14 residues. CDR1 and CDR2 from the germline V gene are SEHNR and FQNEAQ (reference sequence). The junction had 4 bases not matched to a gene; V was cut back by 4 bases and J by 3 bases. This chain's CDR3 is CASSSTGADTEAFF. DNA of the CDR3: TGTGCCAGCAGCTCGACAGGGGCGGACACTGAAGCTTTCTTT.

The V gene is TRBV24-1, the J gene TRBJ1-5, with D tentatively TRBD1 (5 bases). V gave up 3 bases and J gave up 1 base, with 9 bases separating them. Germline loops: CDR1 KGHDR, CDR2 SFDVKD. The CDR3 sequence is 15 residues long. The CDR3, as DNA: TGTGCCACCAGTGATGCGGGACTGAGCAATCAGCCCCAGCATTTT. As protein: CATSDAGLSNQPQHF.

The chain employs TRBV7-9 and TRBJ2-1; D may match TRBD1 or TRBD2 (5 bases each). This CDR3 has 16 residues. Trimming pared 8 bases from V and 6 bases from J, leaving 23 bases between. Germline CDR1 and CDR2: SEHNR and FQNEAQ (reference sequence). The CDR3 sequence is CASSQRVTWGFNEQFF. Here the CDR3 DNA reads TGTGCCAGCTCCCAGCGTGTGACTTGGGGGTTCAATGAGCAGTTCTTC.

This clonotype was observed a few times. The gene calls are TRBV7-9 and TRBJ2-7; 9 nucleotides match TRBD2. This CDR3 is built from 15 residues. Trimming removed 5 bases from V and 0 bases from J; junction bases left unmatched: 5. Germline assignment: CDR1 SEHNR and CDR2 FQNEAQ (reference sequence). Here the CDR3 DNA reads TGTGCCAGCAGCCCTAGCGGGATCGGCTCCTACGAGCAGTACTTC. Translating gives CASSPSGIGSYEQYF.

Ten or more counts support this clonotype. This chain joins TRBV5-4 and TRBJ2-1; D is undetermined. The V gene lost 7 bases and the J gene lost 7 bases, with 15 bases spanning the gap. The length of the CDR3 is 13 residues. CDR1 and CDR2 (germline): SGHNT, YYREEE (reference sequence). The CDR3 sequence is CASSRYQSNEQFF. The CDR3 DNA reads TGTGCCAGCTCCAGGTATCAATCGAATGAGCAGTTCTTC. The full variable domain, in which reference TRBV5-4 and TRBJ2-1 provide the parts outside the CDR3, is ETGVTQSPTHLIKTRGQQVTLRCSSQSGHNTVSWYQQALGQGPQFIFQYYREEENGRGNFPPRFSGLQFPNYSSELNVNALELDDSALYLCASSRYQSNEQFFGPGTRLTVL.

The CDR3 DNA reads TGCGCCAGCAGCTTGTTACAGGGGATGAACAATGAGCAGTTCTTC. This gives the protein CASSLLQGMNNEQFF. This chain links TRBV5-1 with TRBJ2-1; 7 bases are shared with TRBD1. The length of the CDR3 is 15 residues. Germline V gives CDR1 SGHRS, CDR2 YFSETQ. The junction had 6 bases not matched to a gene; V was cut back by 1 base and J by 5 bases. Supplemented by reference TRBV5-1 and TRBJ2-1, the full variable domain reads KAGVTQTPRYLIKTRGQQVTLSCSPISGHRSVSWYQQTPGQGLQFLFEYFSETQRNKGNFPGRFSGRQFSNSRSEMNVSTLELGDSALYLCASSLLQGMNNEQFFGPGTRLTVL.

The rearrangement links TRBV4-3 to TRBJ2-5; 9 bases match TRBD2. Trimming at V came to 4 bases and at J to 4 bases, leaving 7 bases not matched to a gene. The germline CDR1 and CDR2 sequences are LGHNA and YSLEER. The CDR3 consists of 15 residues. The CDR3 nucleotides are TGCGCCAGCAGCCCCCTAGCGGGGCCAGGAGAGACCCAGTACTTC. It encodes CASSPLAGPGETQYF.

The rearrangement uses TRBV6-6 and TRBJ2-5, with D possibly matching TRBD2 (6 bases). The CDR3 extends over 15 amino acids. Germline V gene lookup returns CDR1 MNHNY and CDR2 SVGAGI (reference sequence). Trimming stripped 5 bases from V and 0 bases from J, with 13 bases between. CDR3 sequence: CASSHRRAHQETQYF. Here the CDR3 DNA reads TGTGCCAGCAGTCATAGGAGGGCCCACCAAGAGACCCAGTACTTC.

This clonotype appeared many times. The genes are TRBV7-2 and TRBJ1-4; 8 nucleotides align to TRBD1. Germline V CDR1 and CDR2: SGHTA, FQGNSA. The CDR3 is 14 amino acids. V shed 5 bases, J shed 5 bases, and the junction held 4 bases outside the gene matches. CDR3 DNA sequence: TGTGCCAGCAGCCAACAGGGGGAAAATGAAAAACTGTTTTTT. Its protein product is CASSQQGENEKLFF.

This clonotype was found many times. CDR3 sequence reads: CASSLGGAATGELFF. The CDR3 nucleotides are TGTGCCAGCAGCTTAGGAGGGGCGGCCACCGGGGAGCTGTTTTTT. The rearrangement uses TRBV7-2 and TRBJ2-2; D assignment may be TRBD1 or TRBD2 (5 bases each). Trimming took 1 base from V and 4 from J, leaving 10 bases between them. The germline V gene has CDR1 SGHTA and CDR2 FQGNSA. The CDR3 spans 15 residues.

In DNA form, the CDR3 reads TGTGCCAGCAGCGGGGAGGGGTCGGGTCAGCCCCAGCATTTT. Amino acid sequence: CASSGEGSGQPQHF. The V call is TRBV2, the J call TRBJ1-5; the D gene is possibly TRBD1 (5 bases). Germline lookup yields CDR1 SNHLY and CDR2 FYNNEI. This CDR3 spans 14 amino acids. The V end lost 6 bases, the J end lost 6 bases, and 15 bases lay between the germline ends.

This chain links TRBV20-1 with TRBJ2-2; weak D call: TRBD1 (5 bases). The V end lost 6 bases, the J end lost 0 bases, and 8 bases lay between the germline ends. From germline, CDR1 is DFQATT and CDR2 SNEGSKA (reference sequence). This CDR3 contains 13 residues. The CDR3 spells CSARQSNTGELFF. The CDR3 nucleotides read TGCAGTGCCAGACAGTCGAACACCGGGGAGCTGTTTTTT.

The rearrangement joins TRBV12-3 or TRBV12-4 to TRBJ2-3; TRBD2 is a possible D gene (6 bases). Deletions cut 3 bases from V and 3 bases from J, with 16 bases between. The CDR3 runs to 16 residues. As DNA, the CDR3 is TGTGCCAGCAGTTTTGACGGCCTAGCGTTAACAGATACGCAGTATTTT. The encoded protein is CASSFDGLALTDTQYF.

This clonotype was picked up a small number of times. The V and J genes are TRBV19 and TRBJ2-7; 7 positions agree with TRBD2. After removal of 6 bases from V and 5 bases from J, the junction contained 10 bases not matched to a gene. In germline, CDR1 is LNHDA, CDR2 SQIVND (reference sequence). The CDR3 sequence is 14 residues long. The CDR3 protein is CASSNGLGADEQYF. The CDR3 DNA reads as TGTGCCAGTAGCAACGGACTAGGGGCGGACGAGCAGTACTTC.

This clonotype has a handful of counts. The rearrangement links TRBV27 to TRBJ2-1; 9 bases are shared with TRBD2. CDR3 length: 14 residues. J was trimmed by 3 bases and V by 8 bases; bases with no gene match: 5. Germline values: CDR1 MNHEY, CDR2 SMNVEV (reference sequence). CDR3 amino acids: CASSLAGYYNEQFF. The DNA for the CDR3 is TGTGCCAGCTCACTAGCGGGCTACTACAATGAGCAGTTCTTC.

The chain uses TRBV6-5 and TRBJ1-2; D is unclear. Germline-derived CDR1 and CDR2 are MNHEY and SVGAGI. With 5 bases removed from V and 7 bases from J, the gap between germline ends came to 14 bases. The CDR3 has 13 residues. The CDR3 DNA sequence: TGTGCCAGCAGTGAATTCCAGGCATTTGGCTACACCTTC. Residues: CASSEFQAFGYTF.

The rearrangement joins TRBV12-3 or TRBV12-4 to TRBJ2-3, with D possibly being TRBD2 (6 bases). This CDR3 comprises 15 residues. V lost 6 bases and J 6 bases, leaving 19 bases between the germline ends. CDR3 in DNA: TGTGCCAGCAGCGGCGGGGCCTTCGGATTGGATACGCAGTATTTT. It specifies CASSGGAFGLDTQYF.

CDR3 amino acids: CSARNGGRTMGYTF. CDR3 DNA: TGCAGTGCTCGCAACGGGGGCAGGACTATGGGCTACACCTTC. J is TRBJ1-2 and V is TRBV20-1; the D gene is possibly TRBD1 (6 bases). CDR1 is DFQATT, CDR2 SNEGSKA, per germline (reference sequence). Trimming removed 5 bases from V and 8 bases from J, with 21 bases in between. The CDR3 totals 14 residues.

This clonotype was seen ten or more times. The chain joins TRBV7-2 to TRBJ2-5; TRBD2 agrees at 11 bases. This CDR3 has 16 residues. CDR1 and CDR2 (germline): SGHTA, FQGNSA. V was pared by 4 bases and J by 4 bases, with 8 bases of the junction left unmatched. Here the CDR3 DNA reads TGTGCCAGCAGCTCCGTAGCGGGAGGGGGTGCAGAGACCCAGTACTTC. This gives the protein CASSSVAGGGAETQYF.